This T cell receptor beta chain derives from a study of cytomegalovirus exposure and HLA in healthy donors. Study summary: A data release that came early held tens of millions of unique TCRs from HLA-typed donors. Notes on the study in general: The study labeled 150 to 200 TCR beta chains cytomegalovirus-associated.

A remark on this clone: Its cognate antigen is unknown.

A multiplex PCR was run with 60 Vbeta primers and 13 Jbeta primers. In the authors' workflow: Roughly 81 million unique TCR beta chains, 9.5 million to 14 million shared, were counted in a later analysis. Sequencing was performed with immunoSEQ multiplex PCR; in TCRdb, only in-frame clones are kept and a portion is missing. That table furnishes V, J and clone size, whereas the DNA furnished D and trimming. The sample shows about 93,000 clones, about four fifths of them seen only once. The source of this sequence is a man aged 25 to 40 in good health and CMV-seronegative. Sequencing was carried out using PBMCs.

The CDR3 loop is CASSFNGQPYNEQFF. CDR3 bases: TGTGCCAGCAGCTTCAACGGTCAACCCTACAATGAGCAGTTCTTC. The chain is built from TRBV11-2 and TRBJ2-1, with D unclear. The V end was cut by 3 bases, the J end by 2 bases, with 11 bases between. This CDR3 spans 15 amino acids. Germline V CDR1 and CDR2: SGHAT, FQNNGV. The variable domain in full, completed from reference TRBV11-2 and TRBJ2-1, reads EAGVAQSPRYKIIEKRQSVAFWCNPISGHATLYWYQQILGQGPKLLIQFQNNGVVDDSQLPKDRFSAERLKGVDSTLKIQPAKLEDSAVYLCASSFNGQPYNEQFFGPGTRLTVL.